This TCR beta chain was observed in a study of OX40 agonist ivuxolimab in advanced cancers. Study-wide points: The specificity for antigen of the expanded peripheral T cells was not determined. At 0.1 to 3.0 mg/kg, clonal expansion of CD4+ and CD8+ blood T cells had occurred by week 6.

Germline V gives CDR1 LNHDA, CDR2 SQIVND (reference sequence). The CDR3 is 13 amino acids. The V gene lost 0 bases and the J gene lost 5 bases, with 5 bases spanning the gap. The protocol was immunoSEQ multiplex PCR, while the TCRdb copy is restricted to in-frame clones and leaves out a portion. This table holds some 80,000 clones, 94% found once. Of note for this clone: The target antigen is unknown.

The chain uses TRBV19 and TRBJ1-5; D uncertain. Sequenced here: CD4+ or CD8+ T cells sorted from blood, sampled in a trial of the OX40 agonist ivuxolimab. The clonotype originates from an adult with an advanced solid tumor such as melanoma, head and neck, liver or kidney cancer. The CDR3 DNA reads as TGTGCCAGTAGTATAGAAGGTTATCAGCCCCAGCATTTT. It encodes CASSIEGYQPQHF. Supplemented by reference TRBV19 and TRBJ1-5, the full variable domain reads DGGITQSPKYLFRKEGQNVTLSCEQNLNHDAMYWYRQDPGQGLRLIYYSQIVNDFQKGDIAEGYSVSREKKESFPLTVTSAQKNPTAFYLCASSIEGYQPQHFGDGTRLSIL.